The rows below give T cell receptor beta chains drawn from one sample of a study of blood T cell repertoires in COVID-19. The protocol was immunoSEQ multiplex PCR, while the TCRdb copy is restricted to in-frame clones and leaves out a portion. The table has just over 650,000 clones, more than 80% seen once; the top ten hold roughly 0.26%. Sequenced material: peripheral blood. All receptors derive from a woman in her late teens or twenties with acute or convalescent COVID-19. Both conserved end residues are part of each CDR3. D genes are given only for firm matches. Clone size appears in some rows only: once, few, many, or a class for an expanded clone.

size: -; V: TRBV27; J: TRBJ1-2; D: TRBD1; CDR3: CASSLDGTGSPNYGYTF
size: -; V: TRBV18; J: TRBJ1-4; D: -; CDR3: CASSRQGRPANEKLFF
size: -; V: TRBV5-4; J: TRBJ2-1; D: TRBD1; CDR3: CASSLDRGVSYNEQFF
size: -; V: TRBV27; J: TRBJ2-7; D: -; CDR3: CASSFRQYSYEQYF
size: -; V: TRBV9; J: TRBJ1-3; D: TRBD1; CDR3: CASSQNSAGTGSGNTIYF
size: -; V: TRBV6-5; J: TRBJ1-1; D: -; CDR3: CASSSQLSTEAFF
size: once; V: TRBV2; J: TRBJ1-6; D: TRBD1; CDR3: CASISDRGRYNSPLHF
size: -; V: TRBV29-1; J: TRBJ2-3; D: -; CDR3: CSVDLRGGITDTQYF
size: -; V: TRBV6-2/TRBV6-3; J: TRBJ1-2; D: -; CDR3: CASSLTDSHGYTF
size: -; V: TRBV2; J: TRBJ2-7; D: -; CDR3: CASSELDEQYF
size: -; V: TRBV5-1; J: TRBJ2-5; D: TRBD2; CDR3: CASSLTSVYQETQYF
size: -; V: TRBV7-2; J: TRBJ1-2; D: TRBD1; CDR3: CASSPRQGSNYGYTF
size: -; V: TRBV29-1; J: TRBJ1-1; D: TRBD1; CDR3: CSADRGQIEAFF
size: -; V: TRBV2; J: TRBJ1-4; D: -; CDR3: CASSESRGYIATNEKLFF
size: -; V: TRBV6-6; J: TRBJ1-2; D: -; CDR3: CASSGGYYGYTF
size: -; V: TRBV6-2/TRBV6-3; J: TRBJ1-5; D: -; CDR3: CASSPKGGTYYSNQPQHF
size: -; V: TRBV9; J: TRBJ2-4; D: TRBD2; CDR3: CASSLGLAGETKNIQYF
size: -; V: TRBV7-8; J: TRBJ2-5; D: TRBD2; CDR3: CASSPWGGEPQETQYF
size: -; V: TRBV7-9; J: TRBJ2-7; D: TRBD1; CDR3: CASSPRTGNTYEQYF